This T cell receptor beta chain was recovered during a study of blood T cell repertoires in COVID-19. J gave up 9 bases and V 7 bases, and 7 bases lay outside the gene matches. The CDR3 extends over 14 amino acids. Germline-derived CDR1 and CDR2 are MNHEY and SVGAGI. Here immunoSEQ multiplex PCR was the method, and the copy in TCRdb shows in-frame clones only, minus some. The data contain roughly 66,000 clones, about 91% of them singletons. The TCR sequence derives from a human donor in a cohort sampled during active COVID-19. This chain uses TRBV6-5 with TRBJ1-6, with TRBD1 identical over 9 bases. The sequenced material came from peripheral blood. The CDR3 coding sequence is TGTGCCAGCAAGATACAGGGGGCGGTTTCACCCCTCCACTTT. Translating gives CASKIQGAVSPLHF.